The source of this T cell receptor beta chain is a study of early T cells in non-severe SARS-CoV-2 infection. Across the whole study: Alpha and beta chains were unpaired, from unsorted whole-blood bulk RNA. General study points: VDJdb matching skewed toward anti-spike CD8 responses, missing private and CD4 specificities.

Researchers attached unique molecular identifiers to individual cDNA molecules. TCRdb called the 5' RACE reads again in MiXCR, with one record for every CDR3 protein. In the table there are around 35,000 distinct CDR3 sequences, approximately 6% of which are singletons. In germline, CDR1 is SNHLY, CDR2 FYNNEI. The CDR3 is made up of 16 amino acids. As concerns this clonotype: No antigen is known for it. Germline and junction disagree at one end, which may indicate a read error.

The rearrangement links TRBV2 to TRBJ1-3, with TRBD1 matching 7 bases. Input material: whole blood. This TCR was recovered from an adult who was a healthcare worker with PCR-confirmed SARS-CoV-2 infection or an uninfected control (not recorded which). The CDR3 spells CASSEELGQSENTIYF. CDR3 coding DNA: TGTGCCAGCAGTGAAGAGTTGGGACAGTCTGAAAACACCATATATTTT.